This TCR beta chain was documented in a study of blood T cell repertoires in COVID-19. Background on the study: The United States, Italy and Spain were the sources of the acute and convalescent COVID-19 samples. The cDNA or gDNA used as material had been derived from T cells, B-cell-depleted T cells, or PBMCs.

Patients at the Seattle site were enrolled during active infection and followed longitudinally. Under the authors' procedure: Reference gene primers were amplified, and this amplification served to estimate nucleated cell counts. Profiled with immunoSEQ multiplex PCR; TCRdb holds only in-frame clones, not every one. V and J calls plus clone size are reproduced from that table; the DNA served to infer D and trimming. The table records fewer than 250,000 clones, approximately 91% of them present only once. Trimming pared 6 bases from V and 8 bases from J, leaving 26 bases between. Germline CDR1 reads MDHEN; CDR2 reads SYDVKM. The CDR3 covers 17 residues.

V is TRBV28 and J is TRBJ2-1; D perhaps matches TRBD2 (6 bases). The sequenced sample consisted of peripheral blood. The sequence derives from a man under 40 with COVID-19, enrolled during active disease. The CDR3 DNA sequence: TGTGCCAGCAGCCTAACGGGGGAGACTTACTCCTTGGATGAGCAGTTCTTC. Residues: CASSLTGETYSLDEQFF.